These 8 T cell receptor beta chains originate from one sample sequenced in a study of OX40 agonist ivuxolimab in advanced cancers. Clones were sequenced by immunoSEQ multiplex PCR, and TCRdb holds only the in-frame ones, with some missing. The table includes roughly 69,000 clones, 75% to 95% detected once. The starting material was CD4+ or CD8+ T cells sorted from blood, obtained in a trial of the OX40 agonist ivuxolimab. All receptors come from an adult with an advanced solid tumor such as melanoma, head and neck, liver or kidney cancer.

The gene calls are TRBV4-2 and TRBJ2-7; 8 bases are a match to TRBD1. Germline V gives CDR1 LGHNA, CDR2 YNFKEQ. The CDR3 totals 14 residues. Unmatched junction bases numbered 6, after V lost 5 bases and J lost 3 bases. The CDR3 is CASSLSGGVYEQYF. CDR3 DNA: TGTGCCAGCAGCTTGTCAGGGGGCGTCTACGAGCAGTACTTC.

Worth noting for this clone: Distinct nucleotide sequences in the sample also encode this CDR3. The chain links TRBV10-2 to TRBJ1-1; D is possibly TRBD1 (6 bases). The CDR3 loop spans 14 amino acids. Trimming cost V 0 bases and J 3 bases, with 8 bases left between them. CDR1 is WSHSY, CDR2 SAAADI, per germline. The CDR3 nucleotides read TGCGCCAGCAGTGAGTCGAAGGGGGACACTGAAGCTTTCTTT. Translated, it gives CASSESKGDTEAFF.

The chain recombines TRBV11-2 with TRBJ2-3; 8 bases fit TRBD2. CDR1 and CDR2 (germline): SGHAT, FQNNGV. Losses at the gene ends were 2 bases for V and 6 bases for J; bases not matched to a gene: 10. This CDR3 has 16 residues. CDR3 residues: CASSLRPVAGWDTQYF. In DNA, the CDR3 is TGTGCCAGCAGCTTAAGACCGGTAGCGGGATGGGATACGCAGTATTTT.

This chain joins TRBV19 and TRBJ1-1; weak D call: TRBD1 (5 bases). V dropped 8 bases and J dropped 7 bases, with 17 bases sitting between them. Germline-derived CDR1 and CDR2 are LNHDA and SQIVND (reference sequence). The CDR3 spans 13 residues. The CDR3 nucleotides read TGTGCCAGTCTGCCCGTGGGGCAGAGTGAAGCTTTCTTT. It translates to CASLPVGQSEAFF.

This chain uses TRBV27 with TRBJ2-7, with no clear D. Germline lookup yields CDR1 MNHEY and CDR2 SMNVEV (reference sequence). Deletions cut 2 bases from V and 0 bases from J, with 14 bases between. The CDR3 totals 16 residues. The CDR3 here is CASSLEPVPSSYEQYF. The CDR3 coding sequence is TGTGCCAGCAGTTTAGAACCAGTTCCCAGCTCCTACGAGCAGTACTTC.

CDR3 sequence (DNA): TGTGCCAGCAGCAGAGAGACCCGGGGACTTCTGGGCTCAGATACGCAGTATTTT. This sequence encodes CASSRETRGLLGSDTQYF. V is TRBV11-3 and J is TRBJ2-3; TRBD2 is a possible D gene (6 bases). Trimming cost V 5 bases and J 4 bases, with 25 bases left between them. The germline CDR1 and CDR2 sequences are SGHNT and YENEEA. The CDR3 sequence is 18 residues long.

The rearrangement uses TRBV11-3 and TRBJ2-1; D perhaps matches TRBD2 (5 bases). This CDR3 is built from 11 residues. The germline gives CDR1 SGHNT, CDR2 YENEEA. With 5 bases removed from V and 10 bases from J, the gap between germline ends came to 9 bases. In DNA form, the CDR3 reads TGTGCCAGCAGCCGGGAACGGGAGCAGTTCTTC. This codes for CASSREREQFF.

Here the CDR3 reads CATSGTGEETQYF. CDR3 bases: TGTGCCACCAGCGGGACAGGGGAAGAGACCCAGTACTTC. The rearrangement links TRBV19 to TRBJ2-5; 10 bases line up with TRBD1. Unmatched junction bases numbered 5, after V lost 10 bases and J lost 3 bases. CDR1 is LNHDA, CDR2 SQIVND, per germline (reference sequence). This CDR3 comprises 13 residues.